This T cell receptor beta chain was recorded in a study of T cells in Graves' hyperthyroidism and ophthalmopathy. About the research overall: The authors collected peripheral blood at initial diagnosis, before any treatment.

The table lists this clonotype with a count of one. The antigen is unknown. Study conclusions and caveats: Most expanded thyroid clonotypes above 0.001 also appeared in blood. Ophthalmopathy and stable hyperthyroidism were separated by a 13 V-J model.

Patients with ophthalmopathy all had a Clinical Activity Score of at least 3, a NOSPECS grade of at least 4 and duration under 3 months. The CDR3 is made up of 13 amino acids. Trimming took off 3 bases at V and 5 bases at J, with 8 bases between the two ends. Germline CDR1 SGHAT, CDR2 FQNNGV. Amplified TCR beta CDR3 regions came from RNA transcripts. A set of HTBI primers served as the primers for a first-round RT-PCR of the TCR CDR3. TCRdb processed the multiplex PCR reads anew with MiXCR; each CDR3 protein has one entry. Among a few hundred thousand distinct CDR3 sequences listed, about 18% were seen once.

This rearrangement joins TRBV11-2 to TRBJ2-1; no definite D call. Sequencing was carried out using blood. The TCR comes from an older woman with Graves' ophthalmopathy. CDR3: CASSFSRNNEQFF. CDR3 sequence (DNA): TGTGCCAGCAGCTTTAGTAGGAACAATGAGCAGTTCTTC. Drawing the rest from reference TRBV11-2 and TRBJ2-1, the complete variable domain is EAGVAQSPRYKIIEKRQSVAFWCNPISGHATLYWYQQILGQGPKLLIQFQNNGVVDDSQLPKDRFSAERLKGVDSTLKIQPAKLEDSAVYLCASSFSRNNEQFFGPGTRLTVL.